The present entry profiles one T cell receptor beta chain with its context. The sample is drawn from a study of cytomegalovirus exposure and HLA in healthy donors. Turning to the study itself: The Caucasian-associated ancestry cluster contained 81% of the approximately 420 genotyped donors.

In the PCR, 60 Vbeta and 13 Jbeta primers were used. The table came from immunoSEQ multiplex PCR; TCRdb's copy has only in-frame clones and leaves some out. Of 110,000 or so clones listed, 67% are singletons. Germline CDR1 SEHNR, CDR2 FQNEAQ (reference sequence). This CDR3 region has 14 residues. With V trimmed by 3 bases and J by 5 bases, 5 bases remained unmatched. The V and J genes are TRBV7-9 and TRBJ2-5; 8 nucleotides line up with TRBD1. Sequencing was done on a sample of PBMCs. This clonotype was sampled from a man between 18 and 35 years old in good health and CMV-seropositive. CDR3 loop: CASSFTGGYETQYF. The DNA for the CDR3 is TGTGCCAGCAGCTTTACAGGGGGATACGAGACCCAGTACTTC.